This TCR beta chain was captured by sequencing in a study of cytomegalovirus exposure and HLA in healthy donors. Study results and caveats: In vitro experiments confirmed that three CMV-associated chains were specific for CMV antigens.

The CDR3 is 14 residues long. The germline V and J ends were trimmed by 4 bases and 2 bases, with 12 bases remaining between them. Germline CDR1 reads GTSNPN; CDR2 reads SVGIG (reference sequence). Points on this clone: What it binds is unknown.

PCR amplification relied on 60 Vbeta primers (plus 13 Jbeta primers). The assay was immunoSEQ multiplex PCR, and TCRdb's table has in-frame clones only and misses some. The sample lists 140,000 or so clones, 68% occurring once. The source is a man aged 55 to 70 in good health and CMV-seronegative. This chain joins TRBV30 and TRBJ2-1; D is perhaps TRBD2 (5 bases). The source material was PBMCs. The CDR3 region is CAWTSGSTYNEQFF. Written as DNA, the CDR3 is TGTGCCTGGACGAGCGGATCTACCTACAATGAGCAGTTCTTC.